Here is one TCR beta chain with its context. Antigen specificity is unknown. Assay used: immunoSEQ multiplex PCR; TCRdb lists only in-frame clones, some missing. The sample holds more than 40,000 clones, 65% to 80% seen once. This CDR3 is 14 amino acids long. Germline CDR1 reads SGHRS; CDR2 reads YFSETQ. Unmatched junction bases numbered 6, after V lost 3 bases and J lost 9 bases. This record comes from a study of PD-1 blockade in classical Hodgkin lymphoma. Study-wide results and caveats: Lower baseline TCR diversity marked trial partial responders and progressors. After ASCT, patients who started nivolumab under 1 year later were excluded.

All patients experienced relapse after autologous stem cell transplantation, and brentuximab vedotin exposure was variable. The chain is built from TRBV5-1 and TRBJ2-1; 10 bases agree with TRBD2. Specimen: peripheral blood mononuclear cells (PBMCs), collected at baseline. This clonotype originated in a human donor with classical Hodgkin lymphoma. Here the CDR3 DNA reads TGCGCCAGCAGCTGGCTAGCGGGAGTGGGTGAGCAGTTCTTC. Translating gives CASSWLAGVGEQFF.